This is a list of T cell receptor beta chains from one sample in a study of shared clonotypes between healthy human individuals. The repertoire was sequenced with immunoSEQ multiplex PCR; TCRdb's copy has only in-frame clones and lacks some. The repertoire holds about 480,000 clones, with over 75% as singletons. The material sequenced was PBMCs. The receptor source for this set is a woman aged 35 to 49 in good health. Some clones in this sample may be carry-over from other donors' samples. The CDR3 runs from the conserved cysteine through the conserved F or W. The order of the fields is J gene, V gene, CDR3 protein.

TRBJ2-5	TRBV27	CASSPRLAGGRETQYF
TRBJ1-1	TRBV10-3	CAISVGGAQTEAFF
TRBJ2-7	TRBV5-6	CASSPTGTGGSYEQYF
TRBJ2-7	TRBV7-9	CASSSSTGDSSYEQYF
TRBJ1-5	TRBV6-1	CASSEMFTGVQPQHF
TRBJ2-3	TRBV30	CAWSKGLAGEADTQYF
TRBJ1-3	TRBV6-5	CASEDSGNTIYF
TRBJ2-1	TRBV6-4	CASSDGTSGNNEQFF
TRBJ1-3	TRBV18	CASSPPVGQGRNTIYF
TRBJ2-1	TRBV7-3	CASSRLAGGIGSYNEQFF
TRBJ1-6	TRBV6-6	CASTDLYSPLHF
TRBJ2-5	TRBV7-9	CASSLALAGETQYF
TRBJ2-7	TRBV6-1	CATREWGAQNEQYF
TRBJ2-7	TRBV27	CASSLSVGREQYF
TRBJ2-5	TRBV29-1	CSASTSRETQYF
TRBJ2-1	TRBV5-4	CASRYGGQDEQFF
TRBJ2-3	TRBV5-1	CASSSGQGARSTDTQYF
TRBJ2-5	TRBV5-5	CASSLGAAADQETQYF
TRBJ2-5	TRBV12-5	CASGLAVEETQYF
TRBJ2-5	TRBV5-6	CASMAGGRTNQETQYF
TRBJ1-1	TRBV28	CASMVASRGLNTEAFF
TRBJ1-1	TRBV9	CASSVEGEMNTEAFF
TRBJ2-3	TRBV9	CASSTTLGLAGGGTDTQYF
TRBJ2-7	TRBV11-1	CASSLAAGGQGEQYF
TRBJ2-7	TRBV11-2	CASSPRGGQGDEQYF
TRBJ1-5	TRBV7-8	CASSYIGTGDSNQPQHF
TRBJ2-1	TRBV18	CASSPGHPYNEQFF
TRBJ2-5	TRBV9	CASSVGASGRGQETQYF
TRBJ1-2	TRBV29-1	CSVGVPPYGYTF
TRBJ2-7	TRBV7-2	CASSPQSSSYEQYF
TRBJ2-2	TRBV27	CASSFEGGPGGELFF
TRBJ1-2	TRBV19	CASRGRLRDGYTF
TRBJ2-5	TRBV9	CASSADRVGEETQYF
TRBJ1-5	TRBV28	CASSLGQPQHF
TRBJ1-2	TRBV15	CATSRDGNYGYTF
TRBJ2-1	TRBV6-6	CASIVDRAIGEQFF
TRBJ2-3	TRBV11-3	CASSSGTYPSNTDTQYF
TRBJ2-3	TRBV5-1	CASSPGTRDTQYF
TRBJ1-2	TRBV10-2	CASSPERVRGYTF
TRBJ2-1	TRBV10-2	CASSTSTGGINEQFF
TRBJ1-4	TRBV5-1	CASSLSPTNEKLFF
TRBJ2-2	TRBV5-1	CASSNPRATGITGELFF